The 32 T cell receptor beta chains below come from one sample, sequenced in a study of post-analysis software for immune sequencing data. Findings and caveats of the study: Roughly 5 TRBV segments occurring more often in patients than controls included TRBV5-6, TRBV5-1 and TRBV20-1.

Included in the TCR beta cDNA libraries were unique molecular identifiers. TCRdb re-derived calls from the PCR reads in MiXCR, one entry per CDR3 protein. The sample holds hundreds of thousands of distinct CDR3 sequences, about 27% seen once. The antigens for these receptors are not known. Input material: blood. These receptors all come from a girl aged 10 to 17 with multiple sclerosis.

The rearrangement uses TRBV27 and TRBJ1-5; 8 bases line up with TRBD1. The CDR3 is 13 residues long. With 4 bases clipped from V and 7 bases from J, the junction kept 3 bases outside the gene matches. CDR1 is MNHEY and CDR2 is SMNVEV in the germline V gene (reference sequence). CDR3 in DNA: TGTGCCAGCAGTTACAGGGGGGCGCAGCCCCAGCATTTT. Encoded protein: CASSYRGAQPQHF.

The chain couples TRBV6-6 to TRBJ2-3; D unclear. Trimming took off 2 bases at V and 0 bases at J, with 3 bases between the two ends. The CDR3 is made up of 13 amino acids. Germline V CDR1 and CDR2: MNHNY, SVGAGI (reference sequence). As DNA, the CDR3 is TGTGCCAGCAGTTACGACAGCACAGATACGCAGTATTTT. Residues: CASSYDSTDTQYF.

This clonotype was seen a few times. This chain uses TRBV4-2 with TRBJ1-5; D gene uncertain. The CDR3 is 14 residues long. V dropped 1 base and J dropped 6 bases, with 10 bases sitting between them. From germline, CDR1 is LGHNA and CDR2 YNFKEQ. In DNA, the CDR3 is TGTGCCAGCAGCCAAGGTCAGAACACTCAGCCCCAGCATTTT. Translated, it gives CASSQGQNTQPQHF.

The chain couples TRBV28 to TRBJ2-1, with D unresolved. V lost 3 bases, J lost 4 bases, and 13 bases lay in between. This CDR3 is 15 amino acids long. Germline V gene sequence: CDR1 MDHEN, CDR2 SYDVKM. As DNA, the CDR3 is TGTGCCAGCAGTTTTCGAGCATTACCGTACAATGAGCAGTTCTTC. Translated: CASSFRALPYNEQFF. Combining the CDR3 with reference TRBV28 and TRBJ2-1 gives the whole variable domain DVKVTQSSRYLVKRTGEKVFLECVQDMDHENMFWYRQDPGLGLRLIYFSYDVKMKEKGDIPEGYSVSREKKERFSLILESASTNQTSMYLCASSFRALPYNEQFFGPGTRLTVL.

V gene TRBV5-1 combines with J gene TRBJ2-1, with 12 bases matching TRBD2. This CDR3 contains 17 residues. Germline assignment: CDR1 SGHRS and CDR2 YFSETQ. V trimming: 3 bases; J trimming: 8 bases; junction bases outside the gene matches: 12. The CDR3 spells CASSSTPSGGELDEQFF. CDR3 bases: TGCGCCAGCAGCTCCACCCCTAGCGGGGGGGAATTGGATGAGCAGTTCTTC.

The sample holds a few counts of this clonotype. The V call is TRBV6-2 or TRBV6-3, the J call TRBJ2-7; D remains unclear. The V gene's germline CDR1 is MNHEY and CDR2 SVGEGT. The germline V and J ends were trimmed by 2 bases and 4 bases, with 15 bases remaining between them. This CDR3 contains 15 residues. For the CDR3, the DNA is TGTGCCAGCAGTTACCAGCCGGAAGAAGGATACGAGCAGTACTTC. It translates to CASSYQPEEGYEQYF.

This clonotype was detected a few times. The rearrangement joins TRBV29-1 to TRBJ2-1; D is unresolved. The CDR3 loop spans 12 amino acids. CDR1 and CDR2 (germline): SQVTM, ANQGSEA. Trimming left V 4 bases short and J 7 bases short, with 11 bases between. The CDR3 DNA reads as TGCAGCGTTGTAAGGTTTGGAAATGAGCAGTTCTTC. It encodes CSVVRFGNEQFF.

This clonotype was detected only a few times. The chain combines TRBV2 with TRBJ2-5, with D uncertain. Germline values: CDR1 SNHLY, CDR2 FYNNEI. V lost 8 bases, J lost 5 bases, and 21 bases lay in between. The CDR3 contains 15 residues. The chain's CDR3 is CASLLGPAGWETQYF. CDR3 DNA: TGTGCCAGCCTGCTTGGGCCCGCCGGGTGGGAGACCCAGTACTTC.

J is TRBJ2-2 and V is TRBV4-3; D may correspond to TRBD1 or TRBD2 (5 bases each). CDR3 size: 23 residues. Germline assignment: CDR1 LGHNA and CDR2 YSLEER. Trimming left V 4 bases short and J 1 base short, with 34 bases between. DNA for the CDR3: TGCGCCAGCAGCCCAAGAAGCACAATCCTAGCAGGGCCACCTAATAGGAACACCGGGGAGCTGTTTTTT. Translation gives CASSPRSTILAGPPNRNTGELFF.

This clonotype came up many times. J is TRBJ1-2 and V is TRBV15; a weak D match, TRBD1 (5 bases). CDR1 is LNHNV and CDR2 is YYDKDF in the germline V gene (reference sequence). The V gene lost 0 bases and the J gene lost 5 bases, with 13 bases spanning the gap. The length of the CDR3 is 15 residues. CDR3 sequence reads: CATSRDPEQGYGYTF. CDR3 nucleotide sequence: TGTGCCACCAGCAGAGATCCTGAGCAGGGTTATGGCTACACCTTC.

This clonotype was counted a few times. This chain connects TRBV7-2 to TRBJ2-4; 7 nucleotides align to TRBD1. Germline V lookup: CDR1 SGHTA, CDR2 FQGNSA. The CDR3 extends over 17 amino acids. J was trimmed by 0 bases and V by 5 bases; bases with no gene match: 10. The CDR3 DNA follows: TGTGCCAGCAGCGTCCTACAGGGGATGGTAGCCAAAAACATTCAGTACTTC. It is translated as CASSVLQGMVAKNIQYF.

Here the CDR3 reads CASSRTSGGPSTDTQYF. The CDR3, as DNA: TGTGCCAGCAGCCGGACTAGCGGGGGCCCTTCCACAGATACGCAGTATTTT. The V and J genes are TRBV3-1 and TRBJ2-3, with TRBD2 matching 13 bases. The CDR3 has 17 residues. Germline V gene data show CDR1 as LGHDT and CDR2 as YNNKEL (reference sequence). Trimming at V came to 4 bases and at J to 2 bases, leaving 6 bases not matched to a gene.

This clonotype was picked up many times. This rearrangement joins TRBV7-9 to TRBJ2-7; 10 bases map to TRBD2. V dropped 4 bases and J dropped 2; count of bases not matched to a gene: 8. The CDR3 consists of 16 residues. Germline CDR1 reads SEHNR; CDR2 reads FQNEAQ (reference sequence). CDR3 region: CASSSTAGTSAYEQYF. The CDR3 DNA reads as TGTGCCAGCAGCTCCACGGCCGGGACTAGCGCCTACGAGCAGTACTTC.

This clonotype was recorded a few times. This chain links TRBV7-2 with TRBJ2-7, with D perhaps TRBD1 (6 bases). This CDR3 region has 13 residues. V lost 6 bases to trimming and J lost 3 bases, with 12 bases between them. Germline V lookup: CDR1 SGHTA, CDR2 FQGNSA. CDR3: CASRGGLIYEQYF. CDR3 nucleotide sequence: TGTGCCAGCAGAGGGGGTTTAATCTACGAGCAGTACTTC.

This chain uses TRBV20-1 with TRBJ2-1; the match to TRBD2 covers 7 bases. The CDR3 is 13 residues long. Germline CDR1 is DFQATT and CDR2 is SNEGSKA (reference sequence). V shed 5 bases, J shed 0 bases, and the junction held 1 base outside the gene matches. This chain's CDR3 is CSAERGSYNEQFF. In DNA form, the CDR3 reads TGCAGTGCTGAGCGGGGCTCCTACAATGAGCAGTTCTTC.

The chain uses TRBV28 and TRBJ2-3; 10 bases fit TRBD2. CDR3 length: 16 amino acids. CDR1 MDHEN and CDR2 SYDVKM come from the germline V gene. V lost 3 bases and J lost 0; bases outside the gene matches: 3. CDR3 in amino acids: CASSFALAGSTDTQYF. CDR3 nucleotide sequence: TGTGCCAGCAGTTTCGCACTAGCGGGGAGCACAGATACGCAGTATTTT. Full variable domain (missing parts from reference TRBV28 and TRBJ2-3): DVKVTQSSRYLVKRTGEKVFLECVQDMDHENMFWYRQDPGLGLRLIYFSYDVKMKEKGDIPEGYSVSREKKERFSLILESASTNQTSMYLCASSFALAGSTDTQYFGPGTRLTVL.

This clonotype showed up just a few times. The rearrangement uses TRBV6-2 or TRBV6-3 and TRBJ2-5, with D maybe TRBD2 (6 bases). V dropped 0 bases and J dropped 5 bases, with 13 bases sitting between them. CDR3 length equals 15 residues. Germline V gene sequence: CDR1 MNHEY, CDR2 SVGEGT. The CDR3 here is CASSYSAGMWETQYF. The DNA for the CDR3 is TGTGCCAGCAGTTACTCGGCGGGAATGTGGGAGACCCAGTACTTC.

This clonotype was picked up a small number of times. This chain joins TRBV5-6 and TRBJ1-2, with TRBD1 matching over 10 bases. V shed 4 bases, J shed 4 bases, and the junction held 4 bases outside the gene matches. Per germline, CDR1 SGHDT and CDR2 YYEEEE. The CDR3 has 14 residues. The DNA of the CDR3 is TGTGCCAGCAGCCCGACAGGGGGCCTCTATGGCTACACCTTC. Translated: CASSPTGGLYGYTF.

In its sample, this clonotype was seen a few times. The rearrangement uses TRBV5-6 and TRBJ2-1; 8 nucleotides match TRBD2. V lost 4 bases to trimming and J lost 2 bases; unmatched junction nucleotides: 5. CDR1 and CDR2 from the germline V gene are SGHDT and YYEEEE. The CDR3 length is 15 residues. CDR3 protein: CASSRGREAYNEQFF. DNA of the CDR3: TGTGCCAGCAGCCGGGGGCGGGAGGCCTACAATGAGCAGTTCTTC. The variable domain in full, completed from reference TRBV5-6 and TRBJ2-1, reads DAGVTQSPTHLIKTRGQQVTLRCSPKSGHDTVSWYQQALGQGPQFIFQYYEEEERQRGNFPDRFSGHQFPNYSSELNVNALLLGDSALYLCASSRGREAYNEQFFGPGTRLTVL.

The chain couples TRBV29-1 to TRBJ2-5; no firm D call. Trimming pared 6 bases from V and 5 bases from J, leaving 13 bases between. Looked up from germline, CDR1 is SQVTM and CDR2 is ANQGSEA. CDR3 length equals 12 residues. The CDR3 nucleotides read TGCAGCGTGGCTGTGGCGCGGGAGACCCAGTACTTC. Encoded protein: CSVAVARETQYF.

This clonotype was seen only a few times. The chain couples TRBV6-2 or TRBV6-3 to TRBJ1-6; D perhaps matches TRBD1 (5 bases). The CDR3 covers 15 residues. Germline CDR1 is MNHEY and CDR2 is SVGEGT. V was clipped by 4 bases and J by 8 bases, with 15 bases between them. The chain's CDR3 is CASSFHRRNHSPLHF. CDR3 bases: TGTGCCAGCAGTTTCCACAGGAGAAACCATTCACCCCTCCACTTT.

The gene calls are TRBV7-9 and TRBJ1-2, with D tentatively TRBD1 (6 bases). V was pared by 1 base and J by 2 bases, with 14 bases between. The CDR3 totals 16 residues. Germline assignment: CDR1 SEHNR and CDR2 FQNEAQ (reference sequence). Here the CDR3 DNA reads TGTGCCAGCAGCTTAGAGGTTACAGGGAGGAACTATGGCTACACCTTC. Its translation: CASSLEVTGRNYGYTF.

The chain carries TRBV12-5 and TRBJ1-2; 10 nucleotides line up with TRBD1. CDR3 length equals 17 residues. V shed 6 bases, J shed 6 bases, and the junction held 16 bases outside the gene matches. CDR1 and CDR2 (germline): LGHNT, FRNRAP. This CDR3 reads CASGQRGQDRGPNGYTF. The CDR3 nucleotides are TGTGCTAGTGGCCAAAGGGGACAAGACAGGGGGCCTAATGGCTACACCTTC.

This clonotype is a singleton in its sample. V is TRBV19 and J is TRBJ2-1, with D perhaps TRBD2 (6 bases). The V and J ends lost 7 bases and 3 bases respectively, with 16 bases between them. Looked up from germline, CDR1 is LNHDA and CDR2 is SQIVND (reference sequence). This CDR3 spans 15 amino acids. CDR3 bases: TGTGCCAGTACAAATAGCGGAGGCGGCTACAATGAGCAGTTCTTC. Protein sequence: CASTNSGGGYNEQFF.

The chain employs TRBV20-1 and TRBJ2-7; 11 positions agree with TRBD2. This CDR3 is 15 amino acids long. Germline lookup yields CDR1 DFQATT and CDR2 SNEGSKA (reference sequence). The V and J ends lost 2 bases and 7 bases, in that order; junction bases with no gene match: 10. In nucleotides, the CDR3 is TGCAGTGCTAGATCGGAGGCTAGCGGGAGGTTTGAGCAGTACTTC. Translating gives CSARSEASGRFEQYF.

This clonotype was seen only a few times. The rearrangement joins TRBV12-5 to TRBJ2-1; 7 bases are shared with TRBD1. The germline V gene encodes CDR1 LGHNT and CDR2 FRNRAP. V was clipped by 1 base and J by 2 bases; unmatched bases: 8. CDR3 length: 17 residues. CDR3 DNA: TGTGCTAGTGGTTTGGAGACCCTGCAGGGGGCCTACAATGAGCAGTTCTTC. Translated, it gives CASGLETLQGAYNEQFF.

The chain carries TRBV20-1 and TRBJ2-1, with 7 bases fitting TRBD1. After removal of 7 bases from V and 1 base from J, the junction contained 10 bases not matched to a gene. Germline assignment: CDR1 DFQATT and CDR2 SNEGSKA (reference sequence). The CDR3 runs 15 residues. The CDR3 DNA reads TGCAGTGTCCCGCTCCAGGGGGTGTCCTACAATGAGCAGTTCTTC. It specifies CSVPLQGVSYNEQFF.

This chain joins TRBV20-1 and TRBJ2-1; D is possibly TRBD1 or TRBD2 (6 bases each). The V end lost 6 bases, the J end lost 0 bases, and 15 bases lay between the germline ends. The CDR3 totals 15 residues. Germline values: CDR1 DFQATT, CDR2 SNEGSKA (reference sequence). CDR3 nucleotides: TGCAGTGCACGAATGGAGGGGGTCTCCTACAATGAGCAGTTCTTC. Its protein is CSARMEGVSYNEQFF.

The chain combines TRBV20-1 with TRBJ2-5; 9 bases fit TRBD1. The CDR3 has 17 amino acids. From germline, CDR1 is DFQATT and CDR2 SNEGSKA (reference sequence). V lost 3 bases, J lost 5 bases, and 16 bases stayed unmatched. The CDR3 DNA sequence: TGCAGTGCTAGCAAAGTAACCGGGACAGGGATAGGGGAGACCCAGTACTTC. This encodes CSASKVTGTGIGETQYF.

Worth noting for this clonotype: The CDR3 ends on some other residue instead of the conserved phenylalanine or tryptophan, so this is likely a read error. The chain employs TRBV9 and TRBJ2-7; 8 bases are shared with TRBD1. Germline V gene data show CDR1 as SGDLS and CDR2 as YYNGEE. CDR3 length: 16 amino acids. The V and J ends lost 0 bases and 4 bases, in that order; junction bases with no gene match: 9. CDR3 residues: CASSVGGTGPGYEQYC. The CDR3 DNA is TGTGCCAGCAGCGTAGGGGGGACAGGCCCAGGGTACGAGCAGTACTGC.

This clonotype was seen only a few times. V usage is TRBV5-1 and J usage is TRBJ1-4, with D unresolved. Trimming pared 0 bases from V and 3 bases from J, leaving 9 bases between. The length of the CDR3 is 15 residues. CDR1 SGHRS and CDR2 YFSETQ come from the germline V gene. CDR3: CASSLASQPNEKLFF. DNA of the CDR3: TGCGCCAGCAGCTTGGCATCGCAGCCTAATGAAAAACTGTTTTTT.

The chain has TRBV20-1 and TRBJ1-1, with a weak D call TRBD1 (6 bases). CDR1 is DFQATT and CDR2 is SNEGSKA in the germline V gene (reference sequence). The length of the CDR3 is 13 residues. V lost 1 base, J lost 5 bases, and 11 bases lay in between. The DNA for the CDR3 is TGCAGTGCTAGAGGGGGGGGCGATACTGAAGCTTTCTTT. This gives the protein CSARGGGDTEAFF.